The source of this T cell receptor (beta chain) is a study of Ad26.COV2.S vaccination and SARS-CoV-2 variants. The length of the CDR3 is 11 residues. CDR1 ENHRY and CDR2 SYGVKD come from the germline V gene. The germline V and J ends were trimmed by 5 bases and 7 bases, with 8 bases remaining between them. The treatment: 19 received Ad26.COV2.S at low or high dose, single or two shots; about five received placebo; per-sample allocation not given. Specimens were obtained on day 63 following the first vaccine or placebo injection. Assay used: immunoSEQ multiplex PCR; TCRdb lists only in-frame clones, some missing. The repertoire holds around 300,000 clones, with 85% to 90% as singletons.

This chain uses TRBV10-3 with TRBJ1-1, with a weak D call TRBD1 (6 bases). The sequenced sample was peripheral blood, obtained in a trial of Ad26.COV2.S vaccine versus placebo. This TCR came from a person aged 18-65 years who received the Ad26.COV2.S COVID-19 vaccine or a placebo. CDR3 region: CAISKGDEAFF. In DNA form, the CDR3 reads TGTGCCATCAGTAAGGGGGATGAAGCTTTCTTT.